This TCR beta chain comes out of a study of tumor and adjacent non-tumor tissue in lung cancer. The study, taken as a whole, reports: Significantly higher TCR diversity was found in tumor than normal lung.

Three rounds of nested PCR, following a modified ARM-PCR protocol, produced the TCRbeta library. TCRdb ran MiXCR on the multiplex PCR reads and lists one entry per CDR3 protein. The repertoire holds approximately 100,000 distinct CDR3 sequences, with approximately 71% as singletons. Concerning this clonotype: Its antigen is unidentified.

There are 11 residues in the CDR3. V lost 2 bases and J 13 bases, leaving 12 bases between the germline ends. CDR1 is DFQATT, CDR2 SNEGSKA, per germline (reference sequence). No cell sorting was done before RNA was extracted from the tissue. This chain links TRBV20-1 with TRBJ2-1; D ambiguous. The sequencing input was lung tumor tissue. This receptor was obtained from an older woman with non-small cell lung cancer. The chain's CDR3 is CSARSVNVQFF. The CDR3, as DNA: TGCAGTGCTAGATCGGTCAATGTACAGTTCTTC.